One T cell receptor beta chain is described in this entry. Use of 60 Vbeta and 13 Jbeta primers characterized the PCR. TCRdb's copy holds only in-frame clones and misses some; the assay was immunoSEQ multiplex PCR. This sample has roughly 290,000 clones, with about 87% found just once. From germline, CDR1 is SGHRS and CDR2 YFSETQ. Trimming cost V 3 bases and J 5 bases; bases outside gene matches: 1. The CDR3 extends over 13 amino acids. The record originates from a study of cytomegalovirus exposure and HLA in healthy donors. The chain links TRBV5-1 to TRBJ2-1; 8 nucleotides line up with TRBD1. The specimen was PBMCs. This TCR was recovered from a woman in her late teens or twenties in good health and CMV-seronegative. CDR3 residues: CASSWDRNNEQFF. The CDR3 region has the DNA TGCGCCAGCAGCTGGGACAGGAACAATGAGCAGTTCTTC.